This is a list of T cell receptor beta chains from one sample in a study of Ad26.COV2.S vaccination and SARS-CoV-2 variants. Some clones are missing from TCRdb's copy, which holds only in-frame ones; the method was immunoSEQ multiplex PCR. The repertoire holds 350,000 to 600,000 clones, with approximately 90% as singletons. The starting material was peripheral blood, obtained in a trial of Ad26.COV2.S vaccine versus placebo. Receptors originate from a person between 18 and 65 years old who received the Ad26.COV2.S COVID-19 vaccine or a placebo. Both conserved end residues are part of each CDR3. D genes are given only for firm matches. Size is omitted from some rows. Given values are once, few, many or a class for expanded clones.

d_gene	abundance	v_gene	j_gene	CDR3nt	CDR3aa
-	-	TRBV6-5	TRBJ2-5	TGTGCCAGCAATCTGGGGCAAGAGACCCAGTACTTC	CASNLGQETQYF
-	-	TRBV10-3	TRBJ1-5	TGTGCCATCAGTGAGTCTTTATCGAGGTTGGGTGAACCCCAGCATTTT	CAISESLSRLGEPQHF
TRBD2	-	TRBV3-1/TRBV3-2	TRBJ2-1	TGTGCCAGCAGCCAAGATCGGCTAGCGGTTTACAATGAGCAGTTCTTC	CASSQDRLAVYNEQFF
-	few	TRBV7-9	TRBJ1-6	TGTGCCAGCAGCCAAAACGGGGGGTCCAGTTCACCCCTCCACTTT	CASSQNGGSSSPLHF
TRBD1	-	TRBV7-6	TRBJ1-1	TGTGCCAGCAGCTTAGCGACAGGGGCTGAAGCTTTCTTT	CASSLATGAEAFF
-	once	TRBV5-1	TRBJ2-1	TGCGCCAGCAGCTTGGGGACGACCGACAATGAGCAGTTCTTC	CASSLGTTDNEQFF
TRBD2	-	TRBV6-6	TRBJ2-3	TGTGCCAGCAGTCGGATTTGGGCTAGCGGGTTTCTATCACGGGGCACAGATACGCAGTATTTT	CASSRIWASGFLSRGTDTQYF
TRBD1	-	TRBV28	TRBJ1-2	TGTGCCAGCAGTTTTGTCGGGACAGGGCCGTATGGCTACACCTTC	CASSFVGTGPYGYTF
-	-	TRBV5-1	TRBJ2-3	TGCGCCAGCAGCCTACAGACCGGAGATACGCAGTATTTT	CASSLQTGDTQYF
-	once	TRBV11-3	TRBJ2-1	TGTGCCAGCAGCTTAGACTCTAGCCCCGAGCAGTTCTTC	CASSLDSSPEQFF
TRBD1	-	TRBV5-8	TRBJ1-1	TGTGCCAGCAGCTGGGACAGGGTGGACACTGAAGCTTTCTTT	CASSWDRVDTEAFF
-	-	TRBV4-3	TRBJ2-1	TGCGCCAGCAGCAGGGACTTGAGCTCCTACAATGAGCAGTTCTTC	CASSRDLSSYNEQFF
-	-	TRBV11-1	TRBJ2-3	TGTGCCAGCAGATATAGACAGAGCACAGATACGCAGTATTTT	CASRYRQSTDTQYF
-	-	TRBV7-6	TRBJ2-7	TGTGCCAGCAGCTTTGTCAGGGACCATGACGAGCAGTACTTC	CASSFVRDHDEQYF
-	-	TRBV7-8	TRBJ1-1	TGTGCCAGCAGCTCGGACACTAGGGTTTTGAACACTGAAGCTTTCTTT	CASSSDTRVLNTEAFF
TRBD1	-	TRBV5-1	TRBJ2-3	TGCGCCAGCAGCCCCCGGACAGGGTGGAGCACAGATACGCAGTATTTT	CASSPRTGWSTDTQYF
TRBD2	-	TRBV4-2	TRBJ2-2	TGTGCCAGCAGATTTGGCGGGAGTCAAAGAACCGGGGAGCTGTTTTTT	CASRFGGSQRTGELFF
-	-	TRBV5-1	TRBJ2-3	TGCGCCAGCAGCTTGGCCAGCGTCCCGGAGGATACGCAGTATTTT	CASSLASVPEDTQYF
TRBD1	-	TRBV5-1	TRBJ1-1	TGCGCCAGCAGCCTACTGGGACAGGGTGACACTGAAGCTTTCTTT	CASSLLGQGDTEAFF
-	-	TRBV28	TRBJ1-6	TGTGCCAGCAGGGGCAGGGTTAATTCACCCCTCCACTTT	CASRGRVNSPLHF
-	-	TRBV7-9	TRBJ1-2	TGTGCCAGCAGCCAGGGGCCTGTTTATGGCTACACCTTC	CASSQGPVYGYTF
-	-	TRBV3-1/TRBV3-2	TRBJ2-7	TGTGCCAGCAGCAATACAGGGTATGAGCAGTACTTC	CASSNTGYEQYF
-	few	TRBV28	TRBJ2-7	TGTGCCAGCAGTTTGGACAGAGCCTACGAGCAGTACTTC	CASSLDRAYEQYF
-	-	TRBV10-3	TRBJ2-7	TGTGCCACCCTGCGGGGTCCAAGCTCCTACGAGCAGTACTTC	CATLRGPSSYEQYF
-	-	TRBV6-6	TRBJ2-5	TGTGCCAGCAGTCCTAAACCTCCAGGTGGCACCCAAGAGACCCAGTACTTC	CASSPKPPGGTQETQYF
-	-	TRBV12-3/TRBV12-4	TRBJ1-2	TGTGCTACGAACCCGGACGGCCGTGAAGGCTACACCTTC	CATNPDGREGYTF
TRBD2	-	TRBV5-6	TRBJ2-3	TGTGCCAGCAGTACGCTAGCGGGGGGGCTAGATACGCAGTATTTT	CASSTLAGGLDTQYF
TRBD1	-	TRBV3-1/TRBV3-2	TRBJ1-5	TGTGCCAGCAGCCATGGGACAGGGGAACAGCCCCAGCATTTT	CASSHGTGEQPQHF
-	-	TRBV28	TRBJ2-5	TGTGCCAGCAGTTTATTCCCCAAGGGGTCCGAGTACTTC	CASSLFPKGSEYF
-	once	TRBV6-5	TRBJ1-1	TGTGCCAGCAGCCCCGGGGGGCCACTGAACACTGAAGCTTTCTTT	CASSPGGPLNTEAFF
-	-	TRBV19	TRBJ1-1	TGTGCCAGTAGTATACCTTTCGCAGGCGACACTGAAGCTTTCTTT	CASSIPFAGDTEAFF
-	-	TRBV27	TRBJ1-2	TGTGCCAGCAGTTCCCGTCAGGGCCGAGCTAACTATGGCTACACCTTC	CASSSRQGRANYGYTF
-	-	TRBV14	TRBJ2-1	TGTGCCAGCAGCACCCAGGGGATTGAGCAGTTCTTC	CASSTQGIEQFF
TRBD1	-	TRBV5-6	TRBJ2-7	TGTGCCAGCAGCTTGGTGGGACAGGTACCCTACGAGCAGTACTTC	CASSLVGQVPYEQYF
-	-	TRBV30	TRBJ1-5	TGTGCCTGGAGTGCGGTACAGGGCAATCAGCCCCAGCATTTT	CAWSAVQGNQPQHF
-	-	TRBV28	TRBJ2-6	TGTGCCAGCAGAGAGGACGGTTCTACTGGGGCCAACGTCCTGACTTTC	CASREDGSTGANVLTF
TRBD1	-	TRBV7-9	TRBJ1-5	TGTGCCAGCAGCATGACAGGGTTCAATCAGCCCCAGCATTTT	CASSMTGFNQPQHF
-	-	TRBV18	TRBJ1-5	TGTGCCAGCTCACCACCGGGCGCAAGCAATCAGCCCCAGCATTTT	CASSPPGASNQPQHF
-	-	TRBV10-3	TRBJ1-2	TGTGCCATCAGTGACCCTGGAAAGGACGGTGGCTACACCTTC	CAISDPGKDGGYTF
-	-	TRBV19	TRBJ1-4	TGTGCCAGTAGTATAGGCCTCCCAGGGAAGGGAAAACTGTTTTTT	CASSIGLPGKGKLFF
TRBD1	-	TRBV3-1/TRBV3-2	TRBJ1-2	TGTGCCAGCAGCCAAGTCCTGGGACAGGGCTATGGCTACACCTTC	CASSQVLGQGYGYTF
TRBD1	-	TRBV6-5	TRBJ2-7	TGTGCCAGCAGGGGGGCCAGGGGGTCCTACGAGCAGTACTTC	CASRGARGSYEQYF
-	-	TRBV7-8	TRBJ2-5	TGTGCCAGCACACAGGCTGGCGTCCTGGTCCAAGAGACCCAGTACTTC	CASTQAGVLVQETQYF
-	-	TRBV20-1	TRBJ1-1	TGCAGTGCGAGTCGGGTCGGGAAGAACACTGAAGCTTTCTTT	CSASRVGKNTEAFF